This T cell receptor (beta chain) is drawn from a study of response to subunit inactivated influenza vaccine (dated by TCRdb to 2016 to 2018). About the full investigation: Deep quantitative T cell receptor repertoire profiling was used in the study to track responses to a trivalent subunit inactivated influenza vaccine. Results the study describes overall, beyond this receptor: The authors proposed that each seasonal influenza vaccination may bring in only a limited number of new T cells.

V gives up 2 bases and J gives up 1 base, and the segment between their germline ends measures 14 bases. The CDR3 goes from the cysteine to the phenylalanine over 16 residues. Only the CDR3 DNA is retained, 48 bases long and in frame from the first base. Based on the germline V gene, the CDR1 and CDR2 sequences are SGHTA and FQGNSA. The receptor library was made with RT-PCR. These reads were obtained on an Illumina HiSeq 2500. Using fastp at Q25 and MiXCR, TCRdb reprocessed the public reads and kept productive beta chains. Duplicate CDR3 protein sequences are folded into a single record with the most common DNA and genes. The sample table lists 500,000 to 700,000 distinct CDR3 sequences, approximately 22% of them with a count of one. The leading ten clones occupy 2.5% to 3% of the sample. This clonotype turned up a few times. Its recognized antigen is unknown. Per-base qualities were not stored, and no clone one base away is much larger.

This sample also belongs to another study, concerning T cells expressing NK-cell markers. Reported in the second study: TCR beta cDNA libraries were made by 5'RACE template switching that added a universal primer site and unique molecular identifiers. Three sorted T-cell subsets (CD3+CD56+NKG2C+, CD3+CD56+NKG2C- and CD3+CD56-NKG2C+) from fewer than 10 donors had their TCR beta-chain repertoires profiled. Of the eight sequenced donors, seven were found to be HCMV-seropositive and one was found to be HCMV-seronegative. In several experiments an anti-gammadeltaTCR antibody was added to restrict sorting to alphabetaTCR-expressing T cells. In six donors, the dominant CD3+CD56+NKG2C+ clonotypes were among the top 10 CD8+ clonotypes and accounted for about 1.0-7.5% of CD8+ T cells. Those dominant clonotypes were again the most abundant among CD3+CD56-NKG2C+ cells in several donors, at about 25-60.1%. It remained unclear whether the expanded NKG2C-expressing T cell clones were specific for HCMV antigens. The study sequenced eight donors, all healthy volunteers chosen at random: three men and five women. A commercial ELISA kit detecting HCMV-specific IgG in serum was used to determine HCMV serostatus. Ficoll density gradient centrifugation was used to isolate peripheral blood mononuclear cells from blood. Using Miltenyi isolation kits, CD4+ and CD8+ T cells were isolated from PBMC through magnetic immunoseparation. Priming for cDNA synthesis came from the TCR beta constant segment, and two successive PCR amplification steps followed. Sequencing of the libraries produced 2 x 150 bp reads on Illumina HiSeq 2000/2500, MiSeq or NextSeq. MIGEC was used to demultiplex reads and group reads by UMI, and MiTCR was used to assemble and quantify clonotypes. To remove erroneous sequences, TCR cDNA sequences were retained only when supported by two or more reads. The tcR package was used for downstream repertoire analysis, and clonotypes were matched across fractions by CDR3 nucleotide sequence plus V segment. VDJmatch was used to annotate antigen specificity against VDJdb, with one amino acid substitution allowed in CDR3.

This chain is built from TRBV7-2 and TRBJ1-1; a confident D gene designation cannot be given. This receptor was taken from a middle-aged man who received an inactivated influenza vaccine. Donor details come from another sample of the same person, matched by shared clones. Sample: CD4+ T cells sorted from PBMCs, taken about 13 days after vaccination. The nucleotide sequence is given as TGTGCCAGCAGCTTAAAGGGTTACGTCGGGAACACTGAAGCTTTCTTT. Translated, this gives CASSLKGYVGNTEAFF.